The 18 T cell receptor beta chains in this list originate from one sample, sequenced in a study of T cell responses to AZD1222 COVID-19 vaccine (dated by TCRdb to about 2021). The library was built by means of the immunoSEQ multiplex PCR assay. What TCRdb holds here is the immuneACCESS table cut down to in-frame rearrangements. Part of the clones is not present; checked against another copy, under half of the missing clones reflect an unresolved V gene, and the others are unexplained. The sample table holds around 190,000 clones, of which 85% to 90% were seen once. Of the sample, 11% falls within the top ten clones. Reading the label with the study, this specimen's time point is: about 28 days (+/-7) after the second vaccine dose. This sample comprised peripheral blood, obtained 28 days after the second AZD1222 dose. The receptors come from an adult who received the AZD1222 COVID-19 vaccine.

This sequence joins TRBV10-3 and TRBJ2-5; 9 nucleotides agree with TRBD1. Germline CDR1 is ENHRY and CDR2 is SYGVKD. J was trimmed by 6 bases and V by 0 bases; bases with no gene match: 5. There are 15 residues in the CDR3. CDR3 residues: CAISESGGQGKTQYF. The CDR3, as DNA: TGTGCCATCAGTGAGTCGGGGGGACAGGGAAAGACCCAGTACTTC.

The gene calls are TRBV9 and TRBJ2-7, with D perhaps matching TRBD2 (6 bases). Trimming left V 0 bases short and J 9 bases short, with 16 bases between. Per the germline V gene, CDR1 is SGDLS and CDR2 is YYNGEE. CDR3 length equals 14 residues. CDR3 loop: CASSVEPQAGGQYF. The DNA of the CDR3 is TGTGCCAGCAGCGTAGAACCCCAGGCCGGGGGGCAGTACTTC.

The chain joins TRBV5-6 to TRBJ1-1, with TRBD1 as a possible D gene (5 bases). Trimming took off 4 bases at V and 5 bases at J, with 15 bases between the two ends. Germline V lookup: CDR1 SGHDT, CDR2 YYEEEE. The CDR3 extends over 14 amino acids. The DNA for the CDR3 is TGTGCCAGCAGCCTGGGAAGGGGTAAGACTGAAGCTTTCTTT. Translated: CASSLGRGKTEAFF.

A remark on this clone: The sample contains more than one DNA sequence encoding this CDR3. The chain links TRBV5-1 to TRBJ2-7; D call uncertain. The CDR3 loop spans 13 amino acids. Germline-derived CDR1 and CDR2 are SGHRS and YFSETQ. V lost 0 bases and J lost 0, with 4 bases in between. The CDR3 DNA reads as TGCGCCAGCAGCTTGGCGGGCTCCTACGAGCAGTACTTC. Translation gives CASSLAGSYEQYF.

The rearrangement uses TRBV5-1 and TRBJ1-4; D is unresolved. The CDR3 spans 13 residues. Deletions cut 2 bases from V and 10 bases from J, with 12 bases between. Germline V gene data show CDR1 as SGHRS and CDR2 as YFSETQ. CDR3 sequence (DNA): TGCGCCAGCAGCTTATTGGGCGTGGGAAAACTGTTTTTT. Translating it yields CASSLLGVGKLFF.

In its sample, this clone was seen once. V and J are TRBV19 and TRBJ1-6; the match to TRBD1 covers 8 bases. This CDR3 has 16 amino acids. Germline CDR1 LNHDA, CDR2 SQIVND (reference sequence). The DNA for the CDR3 is TGTCTCACGGGGACAGGCCTCAACTCCTATAATTCACCCCTCCACTTT. Its protein product is CLTGTGLNSYNSPLHF. The full variable domain, in which reference TRBV19 and TRBJ1-6 provide the parts outside the CDR3, is DGGITQSPKYLFRKEGQNVTLSCEQNLNHDAMYWYRQDPGQGLRLIYYSQIVNDFQKGDIAEGYSVSREKKESFPLTVTSAQKNPTAFYLCLTGTGLNSYNSPLHFGNGTRLTVT.

The table lists this clone with many counts. The CDR3 nucleotides are TGCGCCAGCAGCCAGGGACCCCGAGCCGGGGAGCTGTTTTTT. Translating gives CASSQGPRAGELFF. The chain has TRBV4-1 and TRBJ2-2; perhaps D is TRBD1 or TRBD2 (5 bases each). This CDR3 spans 14 amino acids. The germline V and J ends were trimmed by 3 bases and 6 bases, with 11 bases remaining between them. Germline CDR1 reads MGHRA; CDR2 reads YSYEKL.

At least ten counts were recorded for this clone. V and J are TRBV5-1 and TRBJ1-3; weak D call: TRBD1 (6 bases). Trimming removed 4 bases at V and 3 bases at J, with 17 bases between. Germline V gene lookup returns CDR1 SGHRS and CDR2 YFSETQ. This CDR3 comprises 16 residues. CDR3 bases: TGCGCCAGCAGCCCGAGCCGGACAGAGATTGGAAACACCATATATTTT. It encodes CASSPSRTEIGNTIYF.

The chain combines TRBV4-1 with TRBJ2-7; 8 positions match TRBD1. Germline lookup yields CDR1 MGHRA and CDR2 YSYEKL. Trimming removed 1 base from V and 4 bases from J; junction bases left unmatched: 6. The CDR3 has 15 residues. The CDR3 loop is CASSQGQGAGYEQYF. The CDR3, as DNA: TGCGCCAGCAGCCAAGGCCAGGGGGCTGGTTACGAGCAGTACTTC.

This chain joins TRBV4-3 and TRBJ2-2, with D possibly being TRBD2 (7 bases). The CDR3 contains 16 residues. Germline V gene data show CDR1 as LGHNA and CDR2 as YSLEER. Trimming shortened V by 2 bases and J by 4 bases, and 14 bases separated the two germline ends. This chain's CDR3 is CASSQNTGGGTGELFF. The CDR3 nucleotides are TGCGCCAGCAGCCAAAACACGGGGGGCGGCACCGGGGAGCTGTTTTTT.

Only one count was recorded for this clone. The chain links TRBV7-3 to TRBJ2-5, with D perhaps assigned TRBD1 or TRBD2 (5 bases each). Germline V gene data show CDR1 as SGHTA and CDR2 as FQGTGA. CDR3 length equals 15 residues. V was trimmed by 4 bases and J by 1 base, leaving 13 bases between them. The CDR3 spells CASSSGTTLQETQYF. The CDR3 DNA is TGTGCCAGCAGCTCCGGGACCACACTCCAAGAGACCCAGTACTTC.

This clone was counted a few times. This chain joins TRBV28 and TRBJ1-2; possible D gene TRBD1, 6 bases. Trimming shortened V by 4 bases and J by 5 bases, and 8 bases separated the two germline ends. The CDR3 sequence is 12 residues long. Germline CDR1 and CDR2: MDHEN and SYDVKM. Here the CDR3 DNA reads TGTGCCAGCAGTTCCCAGGGGTATGGCTACACCTTC. It codes for CASSSQGYGYTF.

The CDR3 sequence is CASSLGWGNTEAFF. The DNA for the CDR3 is TGCGCCAGCAGCTTGGGATGGGGGAACACTGAAGCTTTCTTT. The genes are TRBV5-1 and TRBJ1-1; D is ambiguous. The CDR3 totals 14 residues. V was shortened by 0 bases and J by 1 base, with 7 bases between the two germline ends. Germline CDR1 SGHRS, CDR2 YFSETQ.

This clone was seen once. The chain recombines TRBV7-2 with TRBJ1-1; D uncertain. Germline loops: CDR1 SGHTA, CDR2 FQGNSA. The CDR3 has 13 amino acids. The V and J ends lost 5 bases and 1 base respectively, with 8 bases between them. CDR3 amino acids: CASSQLANTEAFF. CDR3 nucleotide sequence: TGTGCCAGCAGCCAGCTGGCGAACACTGAAGCTTTCTTT.

This sequence joins TRBV7-9 and TRBJ2-3, with D possibly being TRBD2 (6 bases). This CDR3 is built from 16 residues. Germline CDR1 is SEHNR and CDR2 is FQNEAQ (reference sequence). V lost 0 bases and J lost 0, with 10 bases in between. The chain's CDR3 is CASSLAVAGSTDTQYF. As DNA, the CDR3 is TGTGCCAGCAGCTTAGCGGTGGCGGGGAGCACAGATACGCAGTATTTT. The whole variable domain, filled in from reference TRBV7-9 and TRBJ2-3, reads DTGVSQNPRHKITKRGQNVTFRCDPISEHNRLYWYRQTLGQGPEFLTYFQNEAQLEKSRLLSDRFSAERPKGSFSTLEIQRTEQGDSAMYLCASSLAVAGSTDTQYFGPGTRLTVL.

V gene TRBV10-1 combines with J gene TRBJ1-1, with D maybe TRBD1 (5 bases). Germline values: CDR1 WNHNN, CDR2 SYGVQD (reference sequence). Trimming took 7 bases from V and 3 from J, leaving 24 bases between them. The CDR3 length is 17 residues. In DNA, the CDR3 is TGCGCCAGCAAAAAATCCGACAGAATTTGCGGGTACACTGAAGCTTTCTTT. As protein: CASKKSDRICGYTEAFF.

The chain employs TRBV3-1 (or the pseudogene TRBV3-2) and TRBJ2-5, with 13 bases lining up with TRBD2. The CDR3 has 16 amino acids. CDR1 LGHDT and CDR2 YNNKEL come from the germline V gene (reference sequence). The V and J ends lost 3 bases and 5 bases, in that order; junction bases with no gene match: 6. CDR3 amino acids: CASSQTSGGPWETQYF. The DNA of the CDR3 is TGTGCCAGCAGCCAGACTAGCGGGGGGCCCTGGGAGACCCAGTACTTC.

J is TRBJ1-4 and V is TRBV12-3 or TRBV12-4; the D gene is possibly TRBD1 (6 bases). V was pared by 6 bases and J by 10 bases, with 12 bases between. CDR3 length: 12 amino acids. The CDR3 DNA reads TGTGCCAGCAGCTCCGTACAGGGAAAACTGTTTTTT. It translates to CASSSVQGKLFF.